One and the same sample provided the 12 T cell receptor beta chains below, sequenced in a study of cytomegalovirus exposure and HLA in healthy donors. Sequencing used immunoSEQ multiplex PCR; TCRdb keeps in-frame clones, though not all of them. The sample consists of approximately 240,000 clones, around nine tenths of them appearing once. Material: PBMCs. These receptor sequences come from a woman between 18 and 29 years old in good health and CMV-seronegative.

The V call is TRBV11-2, the J call TRBJ2-3, with TRBD2 matching over 8 bases. Germline V CDR1 and CDR2: SGHAT, FQNNGV. V lost 2 bases, J lost 3 bases, and 4 bases stayed unmatched. The CDR3 totals 15 residues. The CDR3 bases are TGTGCCAGCAGCTTAACAGCGGGAGTAACAGATACGCAGTATTTT. Its translation is CASSLTAGVTDTQYF.

The genes are TRBV5-1 and TRBJ2-7; tentatively, D is TRBD1 (6 bases). The germline V and J ends were trimmed by 3 bases and 2 bases, with 12 bases remaining between them. Per the germline V gene, CDR1 is SGHRS and CDR2 is YFSETQ. The CDR3 runs to 14 residues. As DNA, the CDR3 is TGCGCCAGCAGCTCCTCGGACAGTACCTACGAGCAGTACTTC. This gives the protein CASSSSDSTYEQYF. Complete variable domain (other parts from reference TRBV5-1 and TRBJ2-7): KAGVTQTPRYLIKTRGQQVTLSCSPISGHRSVSWYQQTPGQGLQFLFEYFSETQRNKGNFPGRFSGRQFSNSRSEMNVSTLELGDSALYLCASSSSDSTYEQYFGPGTRLTVT.

V and J are TRBV5-1 and TRBJ1-2; D uncertain. This CDR3 spans 12 amino acids. Trimming removed 1 base at V and 8 bases at J, with 9 bases between. Germline CDR1 SGHRS, CDR2 YFSETQ. CDR3 in amino acids: CASSLPAGGYTF. CDR3 coding DNA: TGCGCCAGCAGCTTGCCGGCAGGAGGCTACACCTTC.

The chain combines TRBV2 with TRBJ1-2; TRBD1 is a possible D gene (6 bases). V lost 8 bases and J lost 14, with 27 bases in between. The length of the CDR3 is 14 residues. Germline CDR1 SNHLY, CDR2 FYNNEI. CDR3 in amino acids: CASRAGALTPSGTF. The CDR3 DNA reads TGTGCCAGCCGGGCAGGGGCGCTCACCCCATCGGGGACCTTC.

The chain links TRBV4-2 to TRBJ2-2, with 7 bases lining up with TRBD2. This CDR3 spans 16 amino acids. Germline CDR1 and CDR2: LGHNA and YNFKEQ. Unmatched junction bases numbered 3, after V lost 1 base and J lost 1 base. CDR3 nucleotide sequence: TGTGCCAGCAGCCAAGGGCTAGCGGTGAACACCGGGGAGCTGTTTTTT. This codes for CASSQGLAVNTGELFF.

V usage is TRBV15 and J usage is TRBJ1-2; 7 bases are shared with TRBD1. The CDR3 totals 14 residues. J lost 7 bases, V lost 2 bases, and 7 bases had no gene match. Germline V gene data show CDR1 as LNHNV and CDR2 as YYDKDF (reference sequence). This CDR3 is CATSRNRGGSGYTF. The CDR3, as DNA: TGTGCCACCAGCAGAAATAGAGGGGGCTCTGGCTACACCTTC.

The gene calls are TRBV4-2 and TRBJ1-1; weak D call: TRBD1 (6 bases). Between the trimmed V and J ends, which lost 0 bases and 1 base, there was a span of 12 bases. The CDR3 totals 16 residues. Germline CDR1 and CDR2: LGHNA and YNFKEQ. The CDR3 spells CASSQDKGEQNTEAFF. The CDR3 DNA follows: TGTGCCAGCAGCCAAGATAAGGGGGAGCAGAACACTGAAGCTTTCTTT.

This chain connects TRBV6-1 to TRBJ1-2; a possible D gene is TRBD1 (5 bases). CDR1 MNHNS and CDR2 SASEGT come from the germline V gene. Trimming removed 6 bases at V and 8 bases at J, with 19 bases between. This CDR3 region has 14 residues. The CDR3 sequence: CASSQSGGAGGYTF. The CDR3 nucleotides are TGTGCCAGCAGCCAATCTGGAGGGGCGGGAGGCTACACCTTC.

The rearrangement links TRBV7-6 to TRBJ2-7; 8 bases agree with TRBD1. V gave up 1 base and J gave up 5 bases; unmatched junction bases: 1. The CDR3 covers 13 residues. Germline V gene data show CDR1 as SGHVS and CDR2 as FNYEAQ. CDR3 nucleotides: TGTGCCAGCAGCTTAGTACAGGGGGACGAGCAGTACTTC. Its translation is CASSLVQGDEQYF.

The chain uses TRBV6-5 and TRBJ1-2; D not resolved. CDR3 length: 14 amino acids. CDR1 is MNHEY and CDR2 is SVGAGI in the germline V gene. The V end lost 4 bases, the J end lost 4 bases, and 13 bases lay between the germline ends. CDR3 sequence reads: CASSSTVTVYGYTF. CDR3 bases: TGTGCCAGCAGTTCCACAGTCACTGTCTATGGCTACACCTTC.

V is TRBV6-5 and J is TRBJ2-1; D is uncertain. With 6 bases removed from V and 6 bases from J, the gap between germline ends came to 15 bases. The CDR3 is 14 residues long. The germline V gene encodes CDR1 MNHEY and CDR2 SVGAGI. CDR3 sequence: CASSLRHPTNEQFF. DNA of the CDR3: TGTGCCAGCAGCCTCAGGCATCCAACCAATGAGCAGTTCTTC.

The V gene is TRBV6-5, the J gene TRBJ2-7, with D maybe TRBD2 (6 bases). V lost 3 bases to trimming and J lost 7 bases, with 16 bases between them. The CDR3 extends over 14 amino acids. CDR1 is MNHEY, CDR2 SVGAGI, per germline. The CDR3 region has the DNA TGTGCCAGCAGTTATACGACTAGTTCGCGTGAGCAGTACTTC. Translation gives CASSYTTSSREQYF.